Detailed here is one T cell receptor beta chain. The target antigen is unknown. This entry is derived from a study of CD8 T cells in ankylosing spondylitis. Study-wide points: Disease-associated clones were reportedly significantly overrepresented in matched ankylosing spondylitis synovial fluid. Relatively rare in peripheral blood, disease-linked clones were also CD8+. Some of the motif variants had earlier been found in reactive arthritis patients' fluid and blood. One TCR beta motif, made up of under ten highly homologous variants, appeared characteristic of ankylosing spondylitis blood.

Quantitative 5'-RACE was performed with molecular barcodes, and it yielded the TCR beta libraries. In TCRdb, the 5' RACE reads were re-called with MiXCR into one record per CDR3 protein. The sample contains hundreds of thousands of distinct CDR3 sequences, 12% of which appear only once. Trimming removed 3 bases at V and 0 bases at J, with 9 bases between. The germline CDR1 and CDR2 sequences are SEHNR and FQNEAQ (reference sequence). The CDR3 has 14 amino acids. Sequencing input: blood, either unsorted or a sorted T cell fraction (not recorded which). The receptor was isolated from a male donor with ankylosing spondylitis. V is TRBV7-9 and J is TRBJ2-7; D unresolved. The CDR3 coding sequence is TGTGCCAGCAGCTTTACAGCGAACTCCTACGAGCAGTACTTC. This sequence encodes CASSFTANSYEQYF.